This TCR beta chain was retrieved from a study of blood T cell repertoires in COVID-19. At the level of the study: PBMCs, B-cell-depleted T cells, or T cells were the source of the cDNA or gDNA that made up the material.

Assay used: immunoSEQ multiplex PCR; TCRdb lists only in-frame clones, some missing. The data contain approximately 210,000 clones, 80% of them singletons. From germline, CDR1 is SNHLY and CDR2 FYNNEI. There are 15 residues in the CDR3. Trimming pared 3 bases from V and 3 bases from J, leaving 11 bases between. Individuals aged about 18 to 90 years were recruited from roughly 22 US areas. In assigning cohorts, the study relied on participant-reported clinical history. The material sequenced was PBMCs or T cells enriched from blood (not recorded which). This chain links TRBV2 with TRBJ2-2; TRBD1 might be the D (6 bases). The TCR comes from a man aged 25-45 years with acute COVID-19. CDR3: CASSEQGPYTGELFF. The CDR3 DNA sequence: TGTGCCAGCAGTGAGCAGGGGCCTTACACCGGGGAGCTGTTTTTT.